A selection of T cell receptor beta chains follows, all from one sample in a study of blood T cell repertoires in COVID-19. Some clones are missing from TCRdb's copy, which holds only in-frame ones; the method was immunoSEQ multiplex PCR. Here the sample spans 150,000 to 200,000 clones, 90% being singletons. The sample comprised peripheral blood. These receptors were collected from a man between 45 and 60 years old with acute or convalescent COVID-19. Both conserved end residues are part of each CDR3. Fields, in order: clone size, J gene, D gene, V gene, CDR3 DNA, CDR3 protein. D genes are given only for firm matches. The size entry is marked missing in some rows and otherwise reads once, few, many or a size class.

. TRBJ1-1 TRBD1 TRBV5-1 TGCGCCAGCAGCGTACCGGGACAGATGAACACTGAAGCTTTCTTT CASSVPGQMNTEAFF
. TRBJ2-6 TRBD1 TRBV5-1 TGCGCCAGCAGCTTGGGCAGGGGGATCCGATTTGGGGCCAACGTCCTGACTTTC CASSLGRGIRFGANVLTF
. TRBJ2-3 TRBD2 TRBV10-3 TGTGCCATCAGCTCTGGACTAGCGGGAGGTGTCACAGATACGCAGTATTTT CAISSGLAGGVTDTQYF
once TRBJ2-1 TRBD2 TRBV7-7 TGTGCCAGCAGTTCCCTAGCGGGAGGTGGCAATGAGCAGTTCTTC CASSSLAGGGNEQFF
. TRBJ1-1 . TRBV11-2 TGTGCCAGCAGCTCCCCAGGGGACCCATATCGGAACACTGAAGCTTTCTTT CASSSPGDPYRNTEAFF
once TRBJ2-7 . TRBV2 TGTGCCAGCAGTGGGAGAGGAGAGCAGTACTTC CASSGRGEQYF
. TRBJ1-5 . TRBV4-2 TGTGCCAGCAGCCAAGGGGGGCCAGGCAATCAGCCCCAGCATTTT CASSQGGPGNQPQHF
. TRBJ2-1 TRBD1 TRBV11-2 TGTGCCAGCAAAGCCCTCTGGGACAGGGGGCCTAATGAGCAGTTCTTC CASKALWDRGPNEQFF
. TRBJ2-1 . TRBV6-5 TGTGCCAGCAGTTATAACAGCCGCTCCTACAATGAGCAGTTCTTC CASSYNSRSYNEQFF
. TRBJ2-7 . TRBV27 TGTGCCAGCAGTTTTGCGGGGCAGAGAATCTACGAGCAGTACTTC CASSFAGQRIYEQYF
. TRBJ1-4 TRBD1 TRBV10-1 TGCGCCAGCGAACCCCAAGACAGGGGGCGTAATGAAAAACTGTTTTTT CASEPQDRGRNEKLFF
. TRBJ1-3 TRBD1 TRBV30 TGTGCCTTACAGGGGGGAGGAAACACCATATATTTT CALQGGGNTIYF
. TRBJ2-3 . TRBV12-3/TRBV12-4 TGTGCCAGCAGTCGTAGCACAGATACGCAGTATTTT CASSRSTDTQYF
. TRBJ2-1 TRBD2 TRBV4-2 TGTGCCAGCAGCCCCTTTGGGGGAGCGGGGGCCTACAATGAGCAGTTCTTC CASSPFGGAGAYNEQFF
few TRBJ1-4 . TRBV27 TGTGCCAGCAGCCGCGCAGGGACTACAACTAATGAAAAACTGTTTTTT CASSRAGTTTNEKLFF
. TRBJ2-3 . TRBV6-5 TGTGCCAGCAGGAGCGGGTTTAGCACAGATACGCAGTATTTT CASRSGFSTDTQYF
. TRBJ2-5 . TRBV15 TGTGCCACGCGGGACGGCTTGTACCAAGAGACCCAGTACTTC CATRDGLYQETQYF
. TRBJ1-2 . TRBV10-1 TGCGCCAGCTTCAGGTTATACTATGGCTACACCTTC CASFRLYYGYTF
. TRBJ2-2 TRBD2 TRBV2 TGTGCCAGCAGGGGTACTAGCGGGGGGATCTACACCGGGGAGCTGTTTTTT CASRGTSGGIYTGELFF
. TRBJ1-2 TRBD1 TRBV28 TGTGCCAGCAGTTTACCCGGGACAGGGTCGGCTGGCTACACCTTC CASSLPGTGSAGYTF
. TRBJ1-2 TRBD1 TRBV4-1 TGCGCCAGCAGCCAAGACCTCTCAGGGGGTAATGGCTACACCTTC CASSQDLSGGNGYTF
. TRBJ2-6 . TRBV19 TGTGCCAGTACCATGGAGGGGGCAGGAGCCTTCTCTGGGGCCAACGTCCTGACTTTC CASTMEGAGAFSGANVLTF
. TRBJ2-3 TRBD2 TRBV7-9 TGTGCCAGCAGCCACCGAATCGGACTAGCGATCCCAGATACGCAGTATTTT CASSHRIGLAIPDTQYF
. TRBJ2-5 . TRBV6-5 TGTGCCAGCAGTATTCAGTCGAGACAGCAAGAGACCCAGTACTTC CASSIQSRQQETQYF
. TRBJ2-7 TRBD1 TRBV12-5 TGTGCTAGTGGTTTGGAGGCCGGACAGGGGACGCCCTACGAGCAGTACTTC CASGLEAGQGTPYEQYF
. TRBJ1-1 . TRBV27 TGTGCCAGCAGTGTGACTCCAAGATGGGACACTGAAGCTTTCTTT CASSVTPRWDTEAFF
. TRBJ2-3 . TRBV13 TGTGCCAGCAGTGTAAGCACAGATACGCAGTATTTT CASSVSTDTQYF
. TRBJ2-1 TRBD2 TRBV10-3 TGTGCCATCGGCAACGGGGGGGGAAACAATGAGCAGTTCTTC CAIGNGGGNNEQFF
. TRBJ1-2 TRBD1 TRBV10-3 TGTGCCATCAGATCGGACAGGGAAGGCTACACCTTC CAIRSDREGYTF
. TRBJ1-5 . TRBV12-3/TRBV12-4 TGTGCCAGCAGTCTCCGAAGGGGCCAGCCCCAGCATTTT CASSLRRGQPQHF
. TRBJ1-2 . TRBV6-2/TRBV6-3 TGTGCCAGCAGTCGACTGTCCTATAGGGGCTACACCTTC CASSRLSYRGYTF
. TRBJ2-7 . TRBV10-3 TGTGCCATCAGTGACCGGCCCCAGGACTACGAGCAGTACTTC CAISDRPQDYEQYF
. TRBJ2-3 . TRBV12-3/TRBV12-4 TGTGCCAGCAGTTTCTCCACAGATACGCAGTATTTT CASSFSTDTQYF
few TRBJ1-5 . TRBV19 TGTGCCAGTAGTATAGGTGGTCAGGGGACCTATAGCAATCAGCCCCAGCATTTT CASSIGGQGTYSNQPQHF